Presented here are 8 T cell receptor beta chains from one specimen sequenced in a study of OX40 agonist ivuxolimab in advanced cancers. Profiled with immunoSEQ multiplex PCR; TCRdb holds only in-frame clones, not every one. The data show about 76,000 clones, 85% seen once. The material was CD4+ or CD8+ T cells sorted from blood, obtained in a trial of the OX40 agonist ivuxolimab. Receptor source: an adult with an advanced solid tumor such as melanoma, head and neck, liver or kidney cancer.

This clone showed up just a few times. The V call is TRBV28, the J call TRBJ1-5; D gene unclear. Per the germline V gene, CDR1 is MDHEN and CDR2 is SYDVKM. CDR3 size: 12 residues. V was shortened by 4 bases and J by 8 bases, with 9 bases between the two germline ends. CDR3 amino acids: CASSSPLEPQHF. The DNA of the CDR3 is TGTGCCAGCAGTTCTCCTTTGGAGCCCCAGCATTTT.

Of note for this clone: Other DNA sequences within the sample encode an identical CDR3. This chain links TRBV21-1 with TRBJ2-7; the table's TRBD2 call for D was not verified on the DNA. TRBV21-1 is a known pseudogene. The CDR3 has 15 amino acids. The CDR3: CAREGGAYWVYEQYF. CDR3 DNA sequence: TGTGCCAGGGAAGGGGGGGCCTACTGGGTGTACGAGCAGTACTTT.

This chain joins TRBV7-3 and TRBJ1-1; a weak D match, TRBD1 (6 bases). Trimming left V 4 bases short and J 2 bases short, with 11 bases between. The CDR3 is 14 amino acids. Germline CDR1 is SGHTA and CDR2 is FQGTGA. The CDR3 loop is CASSSQGRNTEAFF. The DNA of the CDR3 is TGTGCCAGCAGCTCCCAGGGGAGAAACACTGAAGCTTTCTTT.

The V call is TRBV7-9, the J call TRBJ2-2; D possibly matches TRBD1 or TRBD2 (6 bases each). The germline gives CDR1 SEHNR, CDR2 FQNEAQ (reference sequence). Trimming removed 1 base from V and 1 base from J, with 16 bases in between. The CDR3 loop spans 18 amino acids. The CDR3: CASSLEGGRLMNTGELFF. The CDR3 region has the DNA TGTGCCAGCAGCTTAGAAGGGGGGCGGCTTATGAACACCGGGGAGCTGTTTTTT.

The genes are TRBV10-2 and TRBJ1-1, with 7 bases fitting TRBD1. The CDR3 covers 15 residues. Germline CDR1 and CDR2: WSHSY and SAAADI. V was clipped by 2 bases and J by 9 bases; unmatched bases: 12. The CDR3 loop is CASSEGGSDRAQAFF. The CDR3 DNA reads TGCGCCAGCAGTGAGGGGGGATCTGACAGGGCTCAAGCTTTCTTT.

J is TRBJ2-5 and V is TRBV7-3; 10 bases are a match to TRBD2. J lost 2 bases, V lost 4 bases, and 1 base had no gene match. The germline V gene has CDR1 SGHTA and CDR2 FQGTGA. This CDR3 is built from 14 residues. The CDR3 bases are TGTGCCAGCAGCTCGGGACTAGCGCAAGAGACCCAGTACTTC. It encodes CASSSGLAQETQYF.

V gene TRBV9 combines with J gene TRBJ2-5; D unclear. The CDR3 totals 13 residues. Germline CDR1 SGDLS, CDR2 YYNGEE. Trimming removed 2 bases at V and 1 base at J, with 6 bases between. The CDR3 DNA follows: TGTGCCAGCAGCGTGTACGGCCAAGAGACCCAGTACTTC. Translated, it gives CASSVYGQETQYF.

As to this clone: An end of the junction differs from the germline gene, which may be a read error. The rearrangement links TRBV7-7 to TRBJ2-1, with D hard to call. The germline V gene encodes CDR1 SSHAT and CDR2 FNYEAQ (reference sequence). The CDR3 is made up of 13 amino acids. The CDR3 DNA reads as TGTGCTAGCAGCTTAGGGTTCAGAGATGAGCAGTTCTTC. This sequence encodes CASSLGFRDEQFF.